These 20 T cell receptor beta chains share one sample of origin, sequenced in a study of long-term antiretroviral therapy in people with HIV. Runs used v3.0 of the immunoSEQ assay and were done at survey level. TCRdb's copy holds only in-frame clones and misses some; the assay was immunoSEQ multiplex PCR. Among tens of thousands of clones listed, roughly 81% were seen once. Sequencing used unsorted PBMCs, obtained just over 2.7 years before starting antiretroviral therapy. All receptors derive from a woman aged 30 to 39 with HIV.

CDR3 nucleotide sequence: TGCGCCAGCAGCCAAGATTTTTTCAGGGCAGACTATGGCTACACCTTC. This sequence encodes CASSQDFFRADYGYTF. V and J are TRBV4-1 and TRBJ1-2, with TRBD1 as a possible D gene (5 bases). This CDR3 spans 16 amino acids. The ends were cut back, 0 bases at V and 3 bases at J, with 14 bases in the middle. Per the germline V gene, CDR1 is MGHRA and CDR2 is YSYEKL.

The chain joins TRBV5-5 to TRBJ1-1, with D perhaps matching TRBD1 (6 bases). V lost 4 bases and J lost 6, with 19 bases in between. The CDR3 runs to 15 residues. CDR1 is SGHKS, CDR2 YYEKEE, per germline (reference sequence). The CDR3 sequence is CASSHWRGGGPEAFF. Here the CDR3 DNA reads TGTGCCAGCAGCCACTGGCGGGGAGGGGGGCCTGAAGCTTTCTTT.

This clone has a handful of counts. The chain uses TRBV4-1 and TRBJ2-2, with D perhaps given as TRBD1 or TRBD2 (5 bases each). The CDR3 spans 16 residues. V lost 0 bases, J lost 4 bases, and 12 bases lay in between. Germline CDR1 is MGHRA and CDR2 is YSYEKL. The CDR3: CASSQEGVGSTGELFF. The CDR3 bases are TGCGCCAGCAGCCAAGAGGGGGTGGGGTCCACCGGGGAGCTGTTTTTT.

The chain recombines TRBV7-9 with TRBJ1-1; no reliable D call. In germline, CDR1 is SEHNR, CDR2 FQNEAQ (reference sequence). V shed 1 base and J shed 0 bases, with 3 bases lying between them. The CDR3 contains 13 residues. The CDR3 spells CASSLDMNTEAFF. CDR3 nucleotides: TGTGCCAGCAGCTTAGATATGAACACTGAAGCTTTCTTT.

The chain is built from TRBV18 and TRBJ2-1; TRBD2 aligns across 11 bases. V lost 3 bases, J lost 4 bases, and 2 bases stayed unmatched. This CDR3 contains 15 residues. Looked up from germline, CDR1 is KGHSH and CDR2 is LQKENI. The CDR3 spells CASSPIAGGYNEQFF. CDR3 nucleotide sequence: TGTGCCAGCTCACCCATAGCGGGGGGGTACAATGAGCAGTTCTTC.

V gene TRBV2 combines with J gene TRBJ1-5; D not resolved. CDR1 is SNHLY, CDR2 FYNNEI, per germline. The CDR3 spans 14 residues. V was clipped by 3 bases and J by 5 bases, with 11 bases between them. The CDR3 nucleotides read TGTGCCAGCAGTGACCAGAGGAAGCATCAGCCCCAGCATTTT. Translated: CASSDQRKHQPQHF.

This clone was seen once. In DNA form, the CDR3 reads TGTGCCAGCTCACCATCGGGGAACACTGAAGCTTTCTTT. Translated, it gives CASSPSGNTEAFF. The rearrangement links TRBV18 to TRBJ1-1, with D unclear. The V and J ends lost 2 bases and 1 base respectively, with 5 bases between them. Germline CDR1 is KGHSH and CDR2 is LQKENI. The CDR3 sequence is 13 residues long.

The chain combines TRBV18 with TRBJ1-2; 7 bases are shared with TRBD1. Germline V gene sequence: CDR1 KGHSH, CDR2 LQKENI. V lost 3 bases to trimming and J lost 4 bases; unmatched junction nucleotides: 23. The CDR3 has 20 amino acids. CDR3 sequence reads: CASSPRERENLGQERYGYTF. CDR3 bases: TGTGCCAGCTCACCGCGCGAGCGCGAGAACCTTGGACAGGAGCGCTATGGCTACACCTTC.

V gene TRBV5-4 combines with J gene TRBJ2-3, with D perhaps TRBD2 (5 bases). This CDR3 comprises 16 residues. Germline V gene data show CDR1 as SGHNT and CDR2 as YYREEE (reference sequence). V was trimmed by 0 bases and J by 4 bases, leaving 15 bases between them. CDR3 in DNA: TGTGCCAGCAGCTTGGGGCGGGTGGGTAGCGCAGATACGCAGTATTTT. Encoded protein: CASSLGRVGSADTQYF.

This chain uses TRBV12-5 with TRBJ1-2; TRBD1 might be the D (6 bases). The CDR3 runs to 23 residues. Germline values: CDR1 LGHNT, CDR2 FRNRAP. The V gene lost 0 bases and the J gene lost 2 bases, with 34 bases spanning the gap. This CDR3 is CASGLVDRGGRGGTTGENYGYTF. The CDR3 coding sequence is TGTGCTAGTGGTTTGGTAGATCGGGGGGGCCGAGGGGGGACTACTGGTGAAAACTATGGCTACACCTTC.

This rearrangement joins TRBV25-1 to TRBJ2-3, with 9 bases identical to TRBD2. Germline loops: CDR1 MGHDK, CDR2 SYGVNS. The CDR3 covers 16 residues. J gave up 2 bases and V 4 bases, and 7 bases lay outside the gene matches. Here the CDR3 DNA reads TGTGCCAGCAGTGCAGACCTAGCGGGGCACACAGATACGCAGTATTTT. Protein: CASSADLAGHTDTQYF.

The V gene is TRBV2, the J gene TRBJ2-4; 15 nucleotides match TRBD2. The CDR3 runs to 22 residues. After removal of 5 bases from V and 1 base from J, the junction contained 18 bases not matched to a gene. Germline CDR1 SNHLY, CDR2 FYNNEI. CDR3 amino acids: CASSQGLAGGPIPARAKNIQYF. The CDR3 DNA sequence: TGTGCCAGCAGTCAGGGACTAGCGGGGGGTCCTATACCGGCGAGGGCCAAAAACATTCAGTACTTC.

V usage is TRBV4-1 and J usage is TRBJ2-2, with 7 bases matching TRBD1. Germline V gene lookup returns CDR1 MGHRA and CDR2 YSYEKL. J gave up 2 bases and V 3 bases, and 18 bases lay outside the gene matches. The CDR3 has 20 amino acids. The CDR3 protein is CASSQETGPGPFLNTGELFF. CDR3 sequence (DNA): TGCGCCAGCAGCCAGGAGACAGGGCCCGGCCCCTTTCTTAACACCGGGGAGCTGTTTTTT.

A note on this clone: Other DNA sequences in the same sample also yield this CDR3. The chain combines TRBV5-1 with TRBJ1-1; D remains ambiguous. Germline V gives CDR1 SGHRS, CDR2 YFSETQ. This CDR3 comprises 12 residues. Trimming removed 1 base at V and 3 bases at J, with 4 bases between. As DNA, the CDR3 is TGCGCCAGCAGCTTGACTGACACTGAAGCTTTCTTT. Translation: CASSLTDTEAFF.

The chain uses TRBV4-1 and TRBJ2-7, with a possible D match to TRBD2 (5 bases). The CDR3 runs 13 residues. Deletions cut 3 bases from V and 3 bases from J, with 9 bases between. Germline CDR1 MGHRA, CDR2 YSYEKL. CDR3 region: CASSQLRGYEQYV. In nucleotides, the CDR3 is TGCGCCAGCAGCCAGCTACGGGGCTACGAGCAGTACGTC.

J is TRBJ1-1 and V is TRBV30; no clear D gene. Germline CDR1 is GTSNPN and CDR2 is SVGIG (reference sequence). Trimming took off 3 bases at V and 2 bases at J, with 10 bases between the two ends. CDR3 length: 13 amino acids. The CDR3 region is CAWRDGLNTEAFF. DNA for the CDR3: TGTGCCTGGAGGGACGGGCTCAACACTGAAGCTTTCTTT.

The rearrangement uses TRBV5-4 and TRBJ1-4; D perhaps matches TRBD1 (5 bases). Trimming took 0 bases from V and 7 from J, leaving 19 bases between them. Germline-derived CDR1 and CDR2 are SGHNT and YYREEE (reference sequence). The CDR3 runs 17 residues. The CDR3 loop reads CASSLGGRAGQAEKLFF. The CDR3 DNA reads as TGTGCCAGCAGCTTGGGCGGCAGGGCAGGGCAGGCTGAAAAACTGTTTTTT.

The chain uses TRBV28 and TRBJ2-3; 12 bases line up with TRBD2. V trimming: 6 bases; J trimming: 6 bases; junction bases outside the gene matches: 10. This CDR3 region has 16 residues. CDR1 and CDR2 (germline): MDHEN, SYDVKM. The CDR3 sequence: CASSPRLAGVVDTQYF. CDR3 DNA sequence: TGTGCCAGCAGCCCCCGACTAGCGGGGGTGGTGGATACGCAGTATTTT.

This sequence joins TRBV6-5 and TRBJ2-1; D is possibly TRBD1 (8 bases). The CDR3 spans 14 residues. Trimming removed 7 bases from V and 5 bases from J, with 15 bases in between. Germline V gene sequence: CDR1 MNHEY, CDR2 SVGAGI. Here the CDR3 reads CASKQGGNHNEQFF. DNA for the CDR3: TGTGCCAGCAAACAGGGGGGGAACCACAATGAGCAGTTCTTC.

DNA for the CDR3: TGCGCCAGCAGCCCAGACCGGGCCGCCGAGGCAGCTTTCTTT. The encoded protein is CASSPDRAAEAAFF. The rearrangement joins TRBV5-1 to TRBJ1-1; D remains ambiguous. The germline V and J ends were trimmed by 4 bases and 10 bases, with 20 bases remaining between them. CDR1 and CDR2 (germline): SGHRS, YFSETQ. The CDR3 covers 14 residues.